The rows below give T cell receptor beta chains drawn from one sample of a study of blood T cell repertoires in COVID-19. Assay: immunoSEQ multiplex PCR; the TCRdb copy retains only in-frame clones and omits some. This sample has 200,000 to 300,000 clones, with approximately 86% found just once. Sequencing was done on a sample of PBMCs or T cells enriched from blood (not recorded which). The receptors originated from a woman between 40 and 50 years old with acute COVID-19. CDR3s include the opening cysteine and the closing phenylalanine or tryptophan. A D gene is named only where the DNA matches it firmly. Clone size appears in some rows only: once, few, many, or a class for an expanded clone.

cdr3_nt | cdr3_aa | j_call | v_call | d_call | clone_size
TGCGCCAGCAGCTTGGCCACCGGGAGGGCCCGCGAGCAGTACTTC | CASSLATGRAREQYF | TRBJ2-7 | TRBV5-1 | TRBD2 | NA
TGTGCCAGCTGGGGGGACAATGAGCAGTTCTTC | CASWGDNEQFF | TRBJ2-1 | TRBV12-3/TRBV12-4 | NA | NA
TGTGCCACCAGTGATACGGCAAAGGGAGACAATCAGCCCCAGCATTTT | CATSDTAKGDNQPQHF | TRBJ1-5 | TRBV24-1 | NA | NA
TGTGCCAGCAGCACGGACAGGGACGGAAACACCATATATTTT | CASSTDRDGNTIYF | TRBJ1-3 | TRBV6-5 | TRBD1 | NA
TGCAGCGTTGGCCTGCGGACAGGCTCGTACAATGAGCAGTTCTTC | CSVGLRTGSYNEQFF | TRBJ2-1 | TRBV29-1 | TRBD1 | NA
TGTGCCAGCAGTTTTTCGGGGGGAAACACCATATATTTT | CASSFSGGNTIYF | TRBJ1-3 | TRBV28 | NA | NA
TGCAGCGCCCACGCGGAGGGACTAGAACTCACAGATACGCAGTATTTT | CSAHAEGLELTDTQYF | TRBJ2-3 | TRBV29-1 | TRBD2 | once
TGTGCCAGCAGCTTAGCGCGACAATTGAACACTGAAGCTTTCTTT | CASSLARQLNTEAFF | TRBJ1-1 | TRBV7-9 | NA | NA
TGTGCCAGCAGCCCCACTAGCGGATACACCGGGGAGCTGTTTTTT | CASSPTSGYTGELFF | TRBJ2-2 | TRBV11-1 | TRBD2 | NA
TGTGCCAGCAGCCCTAGTAACTACGGGAGCTATGGCTACACCTTC | CASSPSNYGSYGYTF | TRBJ1-2 | TRBV11-2 | NA | NA
TGTGCCAGCAGCCCCCCTGGGTCTAGCGGGAGAAGGGTTGAGCAGTTCTTC | CASSPPGSSGRRVEQFF | TRBJ2-1 | TRBV4-2 | TRBD2 | NA
TGTGCCAGCAGCCCCCAGGGGTCCTATAATTCACCCCTCCACTTT | CASSPQGSYNSPLHF | TRBJ1-6 | TRBV7-2 | NA | NA
TGCGCCAGCAGCGGGGGGACTAGCAATGAGCAGTTCTTC | CASSGGTSNEQFF | TRBJ2-1 | TRBV5-1 | TRBD2 | NA
TGCAGTGCGGAGGGTGGGGAGACCCAGTACTTC | CSAEGGETQYF | TRBJ2-5 | TRBV20-1 | NA | NA
TGTGCCAGCAGTGCGACTCAGGGGCCTCAGCCCCAGCATTTT | CASSATQGPQPQHF | TRBJ1-5 | TRBV27 | NA | NA
TGTGCCAGTAGTATAGATCTTCAGGGAATCCTCGTCGGCTACACCTTC | CASSIDLQGILVGYTF | TRBJ1-2 | TRBV19 | NA | NA
TGTGCCAGCAGCGTAGAACAGGGCACAGATACGCAGTATTTT | CASSVEQGTDTQYF | TRBJ2-3 | TRBV9 | NA | NA
TGTGCCACCAGCAGAGGGGCGGAGGTCACTGAAGCTTTCTTT | CATSRGAEVTEAFF | TRBJ1-1 | TRBV15 | NA | once
TGTGCCAGCAGTTCGTTCGGGGACGAGCAGTACTTC | CASSSFGDEQYF | TRBJ2-7 | TRBV12-3/TRBV12-4 | NA | NA
TGCGCCAGCAGTCAATCGAGGCAGGGAAATACCGGGGAGCTGTTTTTT | CASSQSRQGNTGELFF | TRBJ2-2 | TRBV23-1 | NA | NA
TGCGCCAGCAGCTCCACTAGCACAGATACGCAGTATTTT | CASSSTSTDTQYF | TRBJ2-3 | TRBV5-1 | NA | NA
TGTGCCAGCAGCTTTACTAGCGGGAATTTCGGCGGCAATGAGCAGTTCTTC | CASSFTSGNFGGNEQFF | TRBJ2-1 | TRBV11-3 | TRBD2 | NA
TGTGCCAGCAGTTTCCCGTATAGCAATCAGCCCCAGCATTTT | CASSFPYSNQPQHF | TRBJ1-5 | TRBV28 | NA | NA
TGTGCTAGCAGCTTAGCGGGGACTCCCCAAAGAGACTATGGCTACACCTTC | CASSLAGTPQRDYGYTF | TRBJ1-2 | TRBV7-7 | NA | NA
TGTGCCAGCACCTCAGGGGTGGGGCGCGCCGGTGAGCAGTTCTTC | CASTSGVGRAGEQFF | TRBJ2-1 | TRBV27 | NA | NA
TGTGCCAGCAGGATAGGGACAGCGAACACCGGGGAGCTGTTTTTT | CASRIGTANTGELFF | TRBJ2-2 | TRBV7-8 | TRBD1 | NA
TGTGCCAGCAGCCGGACAGGCGCCACAGATACGCAGTATTTT | CASSRTGATDTQYF | TRBJ2-3 | TRBV5-4 | TRBD1 | few
TGTGCCAGCAGTGAGACAGCCATGGGAGAGACCCAGTACTTC | CASSETAMGETQYF | TRBJ2-5 | TRBV2 | NA | few
TGTGCCAGCAGTCCGTCAAGGGGTGCACTCTCCTACGAGCAGTACTTC | CASSPSRGALSYEQYF | TRBJ2-7 | TRBV28 | NA | few
TGTGCCAGCAGCTCGCCGCTTCCGGGACAGGGCCCAATGTACGAGCAGTACTTC | CASSSPLPGQGPMYEQYF | TRBJ2-7 | TRBV7-9 | TRBD1 | once
TGTGCCAGCAGTGAAACACAGGGCGGCAATCAGCCCCAGCATTTT | CASSETQGGNQPQHF | TRBJ1-5 | TRBV6-1 | NA | once
TGTGCCAGTAGTCCGAGACAGGATGAAAAACTGTTTTTT | CASSPRQDEKLFF | TRBJ1-4 | TRBV19 | NA | NA
TGTGCCAGCAGCTTGAGTCAGTTCGGGAATGAAAAACTGTTTTTT | CASSLSQFGNEKLFF | TRBJ1-4 | TRBV5-8 | NA | NA
TGTGCCAGCAGCCAAGAGTGGGCTGCCCCCTACGAGCAGTACTTC | CASSQEWAAPYEQYF | TRBJ2-7 | TRBV3-1/TRBV3-2 | NA | NA
TGTGCCAGCACCCAGCCGAGACAGGGGATCAATGAGCAGTTCTTC | CASTQPRQGINEQFF | TRBJ2-1 | TRBV2 | TRBD1 | NA
TGTGCCAGCGCCCCGGGCGGGGAGGGAGATACGCAGTATTTT | CASAPGGEGDTQYF | TRBJ2-3 | TRBV7-9 | TRBD2 | NA
TGTGCCAGCTCACCCACACAGGGAGTCCAAGAGACCCAGTACTTC | CASSPTQGVQETQYF | TRBJ2-5 | TRBV18 | NA | NA
TGTGCCAGTAGTACCAAGTATGTGTTAGGTGGGCGGGGGAACACCGGGGAGCTGTTTTTT | CASSTKYVLGGRGNTGELFF | TRBJ2-2 | TRBV19 | NA | once
TGCGCCAGCAGCTTGTTAGGGACTAGCGGGATTTCAGCCGGGGAGCTGTTTTTT | CASSLLGTSGISAGELFF | TRBJ2-2 | TRBV5-1 | TRBD2 | NA
TGTGCCAGCAGCTTTACAGGGGGAATTGGCTACACCTTC | CASSFTGGIGYTF | TRBJ1-2 | TRBV5-8 | TRBD1 | NA
TGTGCCAGCAGCTTAGAGTCGGCTAGCGGGACCTACGAGCAGTACTTC | CASSLESASGTYEQYF | TRBJ2-7 | TRBV7-2 | TRBD2 | NA
TGTGCCAGCAGCACAGGGGACGAGCAGTACTTC | CASSTGDEQYF | TRBJ2-7 | TRBV7-9 | TRBD1 | NA
TGTGCCATCAGTCTCACTTCGGGACTAGCGGGAGACACCGGGGAGCTGTTTTTT | CAISLTSGLAGDTGELFF | TRBJ2-2 | TRBV10-3 | TRBD2 | NA
TGTGCCAGCAGTGAAGACAGACAAGAGACCCAGTACTTC | CASSEDRQETQYF | TRBJ2-5 | TRBV6-1 | NA | NA
TGTGCCAGTAGTGTAACCGGGACTAGCGGGAACTACGAGCAGTACTTC | CASSVTGTSGNYEQYF | TRBJ2-7 | TRBV19 | TRBD2 | NA
TGTGCCAGCAGTGTGTTGCAGGGGGCCGACCAGCCCCAGCATTTT | CASSVLQGADQPQHF | TRBJ1-5 | TRBV2 | TRBD1 | NA
TGTGCCAGCAGCCAAGGGGGCGGCACCTACGAGCAGTACTTC | CASSQGGGTYEQYF | TRBJ2-7 | TRBV3-1/TRBV3-2 | NA | NA
TGTGCCAGCAGCACCGGACTCGAGCAGTTCTTC | CASSTGLEQFF | TRBJ2-1 | TRBV7-6 | NA | NA
TGTGCCAGCAGTTCGACTAGCGGGAGTTTGGTCTTC | CASSSTSGSLVF | TRBJ2-1 | TRBV12-3/TRBV12-4 | TRBD2 | NA
TGTGCCAGCAGTGAAGCGCTGGGAGCCCTCTCCTACGAGCAGTACTTC | CASSEALGALSYEQYF | TRBJ2-7 | TRBV6-1 | NA | NA
TGTGCCAGTAGAGGACAGGGGGAATTCTACGAGCAGTACTTC | CASRGQGEFYEQYF | TRBJ2-7 | TRBV6-6 | TRBD1 | NA
TGTGCCAGTAGTGCAACAGGGGGAGTTCATTCACCCCTCCACTTT | CASSATGGVHSPLHF | TRBJ1-6 | TRBV19 | TRBD1 | NA